Described below is a single T cell receptor beta chain sequence and its context. It has no known antigen specificity. No qualities accompany the bases; no much larger clone lies one base away. Including cysteine and phenylalanine, the CDR3 has 14 amino acids. Just the 42-base CDR3 DNA is kept, in frame starting at base 1. The CDR1 and CDR2 encoded by the germline V gene (reference sequence) are SEHNR and FQNEAQ. V loses 2 bases of germline sequence and J loses 4 bases, and the interval between the two ends is 11 bases. The sample's time point label, in plain terms: week 23, last vaccination. Each vaccine dose, consisting of 300 ug of a 20-mer mutant IDH1 peptide in Montanide, was administered subcutaneously with topical imiquimod. Donors had newly diagnosed WHO grade 3 or 4 IDH1-mutant astrocytomas with loss of nuclear ATRX. The samples were drawn from NOA16, a multicentre, single-arm, open-label phase I trial in Germany that tested a mutant IDH1 peptide vaccine in humans for the first time. Genomic DNA for TCRB sequencing was extracted from EDTA blood using the DNeasy Blood and Tissue Kit.

This sample was included in a study of a mutant IDH1 vaccine in newly diagnosed glioma (dated by TCRdb to the early 2020s). Background for the entire study: Across visits V03 through V10, patients got a total of eight vaccinations, given in weeks 1, 3, 5, 7, 11, 15, 19 and 23. The approximately 33 treated patients were roughly 62% male and around 40% female, with a mean age of approximately 40 years. For exploratory analyses, about 25 treated patients had longitudinal TCRB deep sequencing done wherever samples were available. Vaccination was initiated 4-6 weeks after radiotherapy alone, or concurrently with temozolomide cycles in the chemotherapy-containing groups. Before enrollment, most patients had been given radiochemotherapy with temozolomide as standard therapy, while the rest had received either radiotherapy alone or temozolomide alone. Peripheral blood was drawn at six visits: V03 (baseline), V05, V07, V10, V12 and V13.

Paper-wide results and their limitations: Immune responses induced by the vaccine were seen in more than 85% of patients across multiple MHC alleles. It was noted by the authors that analyses of patient blood samples could not be reproduced owing to sample limitations. Availability determined which PBMC samples were chosen for TCRB deep sequencing. Pseudoprogression appeared unrelated to alterations in the top peripheral T cell clonotypes detected by TCRB sequencing.

The method was the immunoSEQ multiplex PCR assay. The hsTCRB Kit was used according to the manufacturer's protocol to amplify rearranged TCR beta chain sequences. TCRB libraries were sequenced on an Illumina MiSeq. The authors' pipeline ran thus. The proprietary platform of the kit vendor was used for demultiplexing, trimming and gene mapping. The table comes from immuneACCESS by way of TCRdb, which keeps in-frame sequences with V and J called. Part of the clones is missing from these tables; in studies checked, under half for an unresolved V gene and the rest for unknown reasons. That table is the source of V, J and clone size, and D and trimming were worked out from the DNA. The sample table lists tens of thousands of clones, about four fifths of them with a count of one. 5% to 8% of the sample is held by the ten biggest clonotypes.

This clonotype was sampled from a man aged 35-49 years with glioma. Sequencing used PBMCs, obtained from a glioma patient whose treatment included an IDH1 peptide vaccine. Recombination linked TRBV7-9 to TRBJ2-5; a tentative D call is TRBD2 (5 bases match). The nucleotide sequence is TGTGCCAGCAGCTTATCCGGGAACGGAGAGACCCAGTACTTC. Its protein reads: CASSLSGNGETQYF.